The sequence of this T cell receptor (beta chain) was determined in a study of OX40 agonist ivuxolimab in advanced cancers. Study details: Patients were dosed with the agonistic anti-OX40 (CD134) antibody ivuxolimab. Patients received intravenous ivuxolimab every 2 weeks at 0.01 to 10 mg/kg. Study-wide points: Partial responders treated at 0.1-3.0 mg/kg exhibited clonal expansion among the lowest measured.

To note about this clone: No antigen is known for it.

Autoimmune disease history or systemic immunosuppression led to patients being barred. Generated by immunoSEQ multiplex PCR, the TCRdb table keeps only in-frame clones and is missing some. This sample has around 15,000 clones, with 77% found just once. The TCR originated in an adult with an advanced solid tumor such as melanoma, head and neck, liver or kidney cancer. The sequenced sample was CD4+ or CD8+ T cells sorted from blood, obtained in a trial of the OX40 agonist ivuxolimab.

The CDR3 sequence is CASSPGAGAYEQYF. In nucleotides, the CDR3 is TGTGCCAGCAGCCCCGGGGCGGGGGCCTACGAGCAGTACTTC. The J gene is TRBJ2-7, the V gene TRBV9; 7 nucleotides match TRBD2. Trimming removed 4 bases from V and 2 bases from J; junction bases left unmatched: 6. Germline V CDR1 and CDR2: SGDLS, YYNGEE. The CDR3 spans 14 residues.